Shown below are 25 T cell receptor beta chains from a single sample sequenced in a study of T cell responses to AZD1222 COVID-19 vaccine. Sequencing used immunoSEQ multiplex PCR; TCRdb keeps in-frame clones, though not all of them. The sample includes 150,000 or so clones, 75% to 90% of them seen just once. Sequencing was performed on peripheral blood, taken 28 days after the second dose of the MenACWY control vaccine. The receptor set was obtained from an adult who received the MenACWY meningococcal vaccine as a control.

The chain links TRBV5-4 to TRBJ2-5; TRBD2 matches at 10 bases. CDR1 and CDR2 from the germline V gene are SGHNT and YYREEE (reference sequence). This CDR3 comprises 15 residues. With V trimmed by 4 bases and J by 2 bases, 5 bases remained unmatched. This chain's CDR3 is CASSPRTSGQETQYF. CDR3 DNA: TGTGCCAGCAGCCCAAGGACTAGCGGACAAGAGACCCAGTACTTC. Based on the CDR3 plus reference TRBV5-4 and TRBJ2-5, the full variable domain is ETGVTQSPTHLIKTRGQQVTLRCSSQSGHNTVSWYQQALGQGPQFIFQYYREEENGRGNFPPRFSGLQFPNYSSELNVNALELDDSALYLCASSPRTSGQETQYFGPGTRLLVL.

The chain recombines TRBV5-1 with TRBJ2-7; 9 bases agree with TRBD2. After removal of 4 bases from V and 6 bases from J, the junction contained 17 bases not matched to a gene. From germline, CDR1 is SGHRS and CDR2 YFSETQ. The CDR3 has 17 amino acids. The CDR3 bases are TGCGCCAGCAGCCCCTCGGTCTATAGCGGGAGTAACGGCGAGCAGTACTTC. Translated, it gives CASSPSVYSGSNGEQYF.

The V call is TRBV6-5, the J call TRBJ2-7, with 7 bases aligning to TRBD1. With 6 bases clipped from V and 3 bases from J, the junction kept 8 bases outside the gene matches. CDR1 MNHEY and CDR2 SVGAGI come from the germline V gene. The CDR3 has 14 residues. CDR3 protein: CASSPGQDVYEQYF. The CDR3 nucleotides read TGTGCCAGCAGCCCCGGACAGGACGTCTACGAGCAGTACTTC.

This sequence joins TRBV3-1 (or the pseudogene TRBV3-2) and TRBJ2-5; D ambiguous. The CDR3 runs to 15 residues. Germline CDR1 is LGHDT and CDR2 is YNNKEL (reference sequence). The V end lost 4 bases, the J end lost 2 bases, and 14 bases lay between the germline ends. CDR3 amino acids: CASSPLCRVQETQYF. The CDR3 DNA sequence: TGTGCCAGCAGCCCCCTTTGTAGGGTTCAAGAGACCCAGTACTTC.

This clone was detected only once. This chain joins TRBV7-2 and TRBJ1-3; a weak D match, TRBD1 (5 bases). Germline assignment: CDR1 SGHTA and CDR2 FQGNSA. Trimming stripped 2 bases from V and 6 bases from J, with 20 bases between. This CDR3 is 17 amino acids long. CDR3 nucleotides: TGTGCCAGCAGCTTAAGGAGGGCTGCAGGGAAGGAAAACACCATATATTTT. Encoded protein: CASSLRRAAGKENTIYF.

This clone was counted once. This chain links TRBV9 with TRBJ1-2; D not resolved. Germline V lookup: CDR1 SGDLS, CDR2 YYNGEE. The CDR3 consists of 13 residues. With 0 bases removed from V and 6 bases from J, the gap between germline ends came to 9 bases. CDR3 nucleotides: TGTGCCAGCAGCGTAGGAAGTGTAGATGGCTACACCTTC. This codes for CASSVGSVDGYTF.

This clone appeared a single time. The chain couples TRBV11-2 to TRBJ2-5, with 8 bases that match TRBD1. Germline V CDR1 and CDR2: SGHAT, FQNNGV. The CDR3 totals 14 residues. V lost 3 bases to trimming and J lost 2 bases; unmatched junction nucleotides: 2. CDR3 loop: CASSLQGAQETQYF. CDR3 nucleotides: TGTGCCAGCAGCTTGCAGGGGGCTCAAGAGACCCAGTACTTC.

V is TRBV6-6 and J is TRBJ2-7, with D tentatively TRBD1 (6 bases). CDR3 length: 16 amino acids. CDR1 and CDR2 (germline): MNHNY, SVGAGI (reference sequence). The V end was cut by 0 bases, the J end by 0 bases, with 12 bases between. The CDR3 coding sequence is TGTGCCAGCAGTTACTCGATGGACAGCTACTCCTACGAGCAGTACTTC. Its translation: CASSYSMDSYSYEQYF.

This sequence joins TRBV7-9 and TRBJ1-2; TRBD1 aligns across 10 bases. Germline lookup yields CDR1 SEHNR and CDR2 FQNEAQ (reference sequence). The ends lost 4 bases at V and 4 bases at J; junction bases unmatched: 6. This CDR3 comprises 15 residues. The CDR3 spells CASSSQTGGGYGYTF. The CDR3 nucleotides read TGTGCCAGCAGCTCCCAGACAGGGGGCGGCTATGGCTACACCTTC.

The chain joins TRBV11-3 to TRBJ1-1, with D possibly matching TRBD1 (5 bases). The CDR3 length is 15 residues. Germline CDR1 is SGHNT and CDR2 is YENEEA. V gave up 3 bases and J gave up 1 base, with 12 bases separating them. The CDR3 nucleotides read TGTGCCAGCAGCTTGGGCGGGGACTCGAACACTGAAGCTTTCTTT. It is translated as CASSLGGDSNTEAFF.

The gene calls are TRBV30 and TRBJ1-2; no definite D call. Per the germline V gene, CDR1 is GTSNPN and CDR2 is SVGIG (reference sequence). The CDR3 loop spans 13 amino acids. Deletions cut 4 bases from V and 8 bases from J, with 17 bases between. CDR3 loop: CAWNGMGYRGYTF. The CDR3 DNA is TGTGCCTGGAACGGAATGGGGTATCGGGGCTACACCTTC.

V and J are TRBV5-4 and TRBJ1-5, with a possible D match to TRBD1 (6 bases). CDR1 and CDR2 (germline): SGHNT, YYREEE (reference sequence). This CDR3 is 14 amino acids long. V lost 2 bases, J lost 4 bases, and 10 bases lay in between. In DNA form, the CDR3 reads TGTGCCAGCAGCTTAACAGGGACGAATCAGCCCCAGCATTTT. Amino acid sequence: CASSLTGTNQPQHF.

The chain carries TRBV6-2 or TRBV6-3 and TRBJ2-3, with 9 bases that match TRBD2. Germline V gene sequence: CDR1 MNHEY, CDR2 SVGEGT. The CDR3 is 17 residues long. The junction had 14 bases not matched to a gene; V was cut back by 6 bases and J by 4 bases. CDR3 bases: TGTGCCAGCAGCTCGATAATAAGCGGGAGGAGTTCAGATACGCAGTATTTT. This gives the protein CASSSIISGRSSDTQYF.

For this clone: This CDR3 is also generated by other DNA sequences in the sample. The rearrangement uses TRBV27 and TRBJ1-1, with TRBD1 matching over 8 bases. Unmatched junction bases numbered 1, after V lost 2 bases and J lost 2 bases. This CDR3 is 14 amino acids long. CDR1 MNHEY and CDR2 SMNVEV come from the germline V gene (reference sequence). This chain's CDR3 is CASSLQGANTEAFF. The DNA for the CDR3 is TGTGCCAGCAGTTTACAGGGGGCCAACACTGAAGCTTTCTTT.

J is TRBJ1-5 and V is TRBV7-2, with D possibly matching TRBD1 (6 bases). Trimming stripped 5 bases from V and 2 bases from J, with 19 bases between. Germline loops: CDR1 SGHTA, CDR2 FQGNSA. The CDR3 is made up of 17 amino acids. The CDR3 region has the DNA TGTGCCAGCAGCCCGCAATGGGGGGGCGCGGGCAATCAGCCCCAGCATTTT. It encodes CASSPQWGGAGNQPQHF.

Here the CDR3 reads CASSSGQPGTEAFF. CDR3 bases: TGTGCCAGCAGCTCGGGACAGCCGGGGACTGAAGCTTTCTTT. The chain has TRBV11-3 and TRBJ1-1, with 7 bases that match TRBD1. The V segment lost 4 bases and the J segment 5 bases; nucleotides outside the gene matches: 7. Germline V gives CDR1 SGHNT, CDR2 YENEEA. The CDR3 has 14 amino acids.

This clone was picked up a small number of times. The chain uses TRBV14 and TRBJ1-2; a possible D gene is TRBD1 (5 bases). Germline values: CDR1 SGHDN, CDR2 FVKESK. V lost 4 bases, J lost 7 bases, and 16 bases lay in between. There are 14 residues in the CDR3. CDR3 amino acids: CASSRIQVALGYTF. The CDR3 DNA is TGTGCCAGCAGCCGGATACAGGTGGCGCTTGGCTACACCTTC.

This clone has more than one count but fewer than ten. The chain couples TRBV19 to TRBJ2-2; TRBD1 matches 7 bases. Germline V gene lookup returns CDR1 LNHDA and CDR2 SQIVND (reference sequence). CDR3 size: 15 residues. The V and J ends lost 1 base and 8 bases, in that order; junction bases with no gene match: 7. CDR3 loop: CASSIGDSRKGELFF. The CDR3, as DNA: TGTGCCAGTAGTATAGGGGACAGTAGAAAAGGGGAGCTGTTTTTT.

This chain's CDR3 is CAWSEGTPGELFF. The CDR3 DNA sequence: TGTGCCTGGAGCGAGGGGACTCCAGGGGAGCTGTTTTTT. The gene calls are TRBV30 and TRBJ2-2; a weak D match, TRBD2 (6 bases). The V gene lost 3 bases and the J gene lost 8 bases, with 13 bases spanning the gap. The CDR3 covers 13 residues. Germline V gene lookup returns CDR1 GTSNPN and CDR2 SVGIG (reference sequence).

This sequence joins TRBV6-2 or TRBV6-3 and TRBJ2-7, with 9 positions matching TRBD2. CDR3 length: 18 residues. V dropped 2 bases and J dropped 2; count of bases not matched to a gene: 13. The germline CDR1 and CDR2 sequences are MNHEY and SVGEGT. CDR3 sequence (DNA): TGTGCCAGCAGTTACCCGAACCCGGGACTAGCCCTAACCTACGAGCAGTACTTC. It is translated as CASSYPNPGLALTYEQYF.

The chain combines TRBV27 with TRBJ1-5, with D maybe TRBD1 (6 bases). The CDR3 consists of 14 residues. Trimming cost V 3 bases and J 1 base, with 7 bases left between them. The V gene's germline CDR1 is MNHEY and CDR2 SMNVEV (reference sequence). CDR3 residues: CASSFQGSNQPQHF. The CDR3 nucleotides are TGTGCCAGCAGTTTTCAGGGGAGCAATCAGCCCCAGCATTTT.

The gene calls are TRBV20-1 and TRBJ1-4; D uncertain. V was pared by 3 bases and J by 4 bases, with 9 bases between. Germline V CDR1 and CDR2: DFQATT, SNEGSKA (reference sequence). The length of the CDR3 is 13 residues. CDR3 nucleotides: TGCAGTGCTAGTTTGGGAGTTAATGAAAAACTGTTTTTT. It specifies CSASLGVNEKLFF.

The V gene is TRBV29-1, the J gene TRBJ1-4; no reliable D call. V was shortened by 4 bases and J by 8 bases, with 23 bases between the two germline ends. Germline V CDR1 and CDR2: SQVTM, ANQGSEA. The CDR3 extends over 16 amino acids. The CDR3 reads CSVVAAPGGPQEKLFF. CDR3 DNA sequence: TGCAGCGTTGTTGCGGCCCCGGGAGGGCCCCAAGAAAAACTGTTTTTT.

The chain combines TRBV12-3 or TRBV12-4 with TRBJ1-1; TRBD1 agrees at 7 bases. The CDR3 sequence is 13 residues long. The ends lost 2 bases at V and 10 bases at J; junction bases unmatched: 7. CDR3 nucleotide sequence: TGTGCCAGCAGTTTATTGCCCAGGACAGGAGCTTTCTTT. It codes for CASSLLPRTGAFF.

This sequence joins TRBV19 and TRBJ2-7; D ambiguous. Trimming removed 5 bases from V and 9 bases from J, with 20 bases in between. This CDR3 region has 14 residues. Germline V gives CDR1 LNHDA, CDR2 SQIVND (reference sequence). In DNA form, the CDR3 reads TGTGCCAGTAGTCCCTCAGATGTTGTCCAGAGGCAGTACTTC. Protein product: CASSPSDVVQRQYF.